This TCR beta chain originates from a study of neurological immune-mediated disorders. This clonotype was seen ten or more times. Its antigen is undetermined. Whenever a sequencing run was performed, it yielded over 190 million TCR-beta sequences from 15-18 subjects. TCRdb independently ran MiXCR on the 5' RACE reads; one entry per CDR3 protein. The sample yields fewer than 80,000 distinct CDR3 sequences, 4.5% to 5.5% seen once. The CDR3 sequence is 14 residues long. Trimming shortened V by 7 bases and J by 4 bases, and 16 bases separated the two germline ends. Study observations and caveats: A possible signature appeared as one related-CDR3 cluster, in which phylogenetic grouping placed the repertoires of 18 of 34 multiple sclerosis patients. Whereas HTLV-1-associated myelopathy showed the most TCR clonal expansion, multiple sclerosis showed the least, with levels below those of healthy controls. There was no association between the multiple sclerosis repertoire cluster and any clinical or MRI feature.

Sequencing was done on a sample of PBMCs. This TCR came from a woman aged 45 to 65 with multiple sclerosis. This sequence joins TRBV12-3 or TRBV12-4 and TRBJ1-1; a weak D match, TRBD1 (5 bases). The CDR3 here is CASTKGPGLTEAFF. CDR3 coding DNA: TGTGCCAGCACCAAGGGGCCAGGGCTCACTGAAGCTTTCTTT.